This T cell receptor (beta chain) was observed in a study of control samples from healthy donors and cancer patients. Produced via immunoSEQ multiplex PCR; TCRdb's table is partial and in-frame only. The table lists 40,000 to 45,000 clones, around 70% of them singletons, with roughly 15% in the top ten. Trimming left V 4 bases short and J 5 bases short, with 19 bases between. The CDR3 has 15 residues. This clonotype was obtained from a male donor with melanoma. The chain recombines TRBV5-3 with TRBJ2-7; the D gene is possibly TRBD1 (6 bases). TRBV5-3 is identified as an open reading frame with a role that is uncertain. Sequenced: formalin-fixed, paraffin-embedded tissue. CDR3 sequence reads: CARSPPGPGDHEQYF. The CDR3 coding sequence is TGTGCCAGAAGCCCCCCGGGACCAGGGGACCACGAGCAGTACTTC.